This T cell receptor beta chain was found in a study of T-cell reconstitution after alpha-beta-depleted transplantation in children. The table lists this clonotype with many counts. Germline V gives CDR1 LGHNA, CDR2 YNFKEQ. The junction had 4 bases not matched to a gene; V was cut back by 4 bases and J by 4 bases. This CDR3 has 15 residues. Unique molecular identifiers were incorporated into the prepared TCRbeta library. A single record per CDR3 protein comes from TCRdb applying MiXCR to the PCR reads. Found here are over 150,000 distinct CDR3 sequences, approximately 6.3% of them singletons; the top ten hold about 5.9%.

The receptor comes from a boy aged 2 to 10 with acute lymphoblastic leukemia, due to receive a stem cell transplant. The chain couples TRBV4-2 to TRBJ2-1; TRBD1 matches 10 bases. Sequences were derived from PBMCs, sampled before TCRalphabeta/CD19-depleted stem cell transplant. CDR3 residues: CASSLGTGAYNEQFF. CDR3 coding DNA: TGTGCCAGCAGCCTGGGGACAGGGGCGTACAATGAGCAGTTCTTC.